Shown below are 15 T cell receptor beta chains from a single sample sequenced in a study of human T cells and chemical hapten exposure. MiXCR was run by TCRdb on the RACE reads, yielding one entry per CDR3 protein. The repertoire has about 100,000 distinct CDR3 sequences, approximately 10% of them found once; the top ten carry 2.5% to 4%. Time point reported: patch test 2, 6 weeks after DPC sensitization. Indicated treatment: therapeutic diphenylcyclopropenone sensitization with weekly scalp DPC. The sample was whole blood, taken in connection with sensitization to the hapten diphenylcyclopropenone (DPC). Receptors were obtained from a woman in her thirties or forties with alopecia areata. Some clones in this sample may be carry-over from other donors' samples.

At least ten counts were recorded for this clonotype. This chain connects TRBV4-1 to TRBJ2-7, with D perhaps matching TRBD2 (6 bases). Germline V gene data show CDR1 as MGHRA and CDR2 as YSYEKL. This CDR3 spans 14 amino acids. With 1 base removed from V and 3 bases from J, the gap between germline ends came to 10 bases. The CDR3, as DNA: TGCGCCAGCAGCCAAGTTCCGGGACTCTACGAGCAGTACTTC. It specifies CASSQVPGLYEQYF.

This clonotype was found many times. The V gene is TRBV7-2, the J gene TRBJ1-1; D gene unclear. Trimming took off 5 bases at V and 4 bases at J, with 17 bases between the two ends. Germline V gene data show CDR1 as SGHTA and CDR2 as FQGNSA. This CDR3 is built from 15 residues. The CDR3 nucleotides read TGTGCCAGCAGCCCAGAGGAGGCCCTCTTCACTGAAGCTTTCTTT. Protein product: CASSPEEALFTEAFF.

This clonotype was counted many times. The rearrangement joins TRBV12-3 or TRBV12-4 to TRBJ1-2; no clear D. Trimming cost V 5 bases and J 3 bases, with 16 bases left between them. CDR3 length: 15 residues. DNA for the CDR3: TGTGCCAGCAGTCCCTCATTTCGGCGCTACTATGGCTACACCTTC. Protein sequence: CASSPSFRRYYGYTF.

V is TRBV6-2 or TRBV6-3 and J is TRBJ2-3, with 14 bases fitting TRBD2. CDR3 size: 18 residues. CDR1 and CDR2 (germline): MNHEY, SVGEGT. Trimming took 2 bases from V and 2 from J; bases not matched to a gene: 6. The CDR3 sequence is CASSYRTSGRTITDTQYF. DNA for the CDR3: TGTGCCAGCAGTTACCGGACTAGCGGGAGGACGATCACAGATACGCAGTATTTT.

The table lists this clonotype with a few counts. This sequence joins TRBV7-2 and TRBJ2-7; D could derive from TRBD1 or TRBD2 (5 bases each). The CDR3 extends over 15 amino acids. The germline gives CDR1 SGHTA, CDR2 FQGNSA. V lost 1 base, J lost 5 bases, and 15 bases lay in between. The CDR3 here is CASSLVLPGRDEQYF. The CDR3 DNA follows: TGTGCCAGCAGCTTAGTTCTCCCGGGGCGCGACGAGCAGTACTTC.

This clonotype showed up many times. This chain links TRBV7-3 with TRBJ2-1; TRBD1 aligns across 9 bases. The CDR3 has 14 amino acids. The V gene's germline CDR1 is SGHTA and CDR2 FQGTGA. Germline trimming cut 5 bases from V and 6 bases from J; bases unmatched to any gene: 5. CDR3 protein: CASSPGQGTNEQFF. The CDR3 coding sequence is TGTGCCAGCAGCCCCGGACAGGGGACCAATGAGCAGTTCTTC.

Ten or more counts support this clonotype. This chain connects TRBV6-5 to TRBJ1-4; possible D gene TRBD1, 5 bases. V was cut by 0 bases and J by 0 bases, with 5 bases left in between. Germline V CDR1 and CDR2: MNHEY, SVGAGI. The CDR3 runs 15 residues. CDR3 nucleotides: TGTGCCAGCAGTTACTCGGGGGCAACTAATGAAAAACTGTTTTTT. This encodes CASSYSGATNEKLFF.

This clonotype was seen ten or more times. The rearrangement links TRBV25-1 to TRBJ2-1, with no clear D. CDR1 and CDR2 (germline): MGHDK, SYGVNS. The CDR3 runs to 10 residues. V shed 3 bases and J shed 8 bases, with 2 bases lying between them. Written as DNA, the CDR3 is TGTGCCAGCAGTGAGGATGAGCAGTTCTTC. Translation: CASSEDEQFF.

The chain carries TRBV6-2 or TRBV6-3 and TRBJ2-7; no definite D call. This CDR3 is built from 14 residues. Looked up from germline, CDR1 is MNHEY and CDR2 is SVGEGT. V was pared by 4 bases and J by 2 bases, with 12 bases between. The CDR3 loop reads CASSSLPKTYEQYF. In nucleotides, the CDR3 is TGTGCCAGCAGTTCCCTACCAAAAACCTACGAGCAGTACTTC.

This clonotype was counted between two and nine times. The chain employs TRBV6-2 or TRBV6-3 and TRBJ2-1; TRBD2 aligns across 9 bases. V dropped 5 bases and J dropped 6; count of bases not matched to a gene: 8. CDR1 MNHEY and CDR2 SVGEGT come from the germline V gene. This CDR3 is built from 15 residues. CDR3 protein: CASSRPAGGTNEQFF. The CDR3 DNA follows: TGTGCCAGCAGTCGCCCGGCGGGGGGGACCAATGAGCAGTTCTTC.

The chain has TRBV7-9 and TRBJ1-4, with D uncertain. V lost 5 bases and J lost 8, with 9 bases in between. The CDR3 runs to 12 residues. Germline CDR1 and CDR2: SEHNR and FQNEAQ (reference sequence). CDR3 region: CASSPEKEKLFF. DNA of the CDR3: TGTGCCAGCAGCCCAGAGAAGGAAAAACTGTTTTTT.

V gene TRBV7-2 combines with J gene TRBJ2-5; 12 bases align to TRBD2. The ends lost 5 bases at V and 4 bases at J; junction bases unmatched: 14. The CDR3 has 18 residues. CDR1 SGHTA and CDR2 FQGNSA come from the germline V gene. Here the CDR3 DNA reads TGTGCCAGCAGCCCCCGGACTAGCGGGAAGAGTGTAGGAGAGACCCAGTACTTC. This gives the protein CASSPRTSGKSVGETQYF.

This clonotype was seen a handful of times. The genes are TRBV6-6 and TRBJ1-4, with D maybe TRBD1 (6 bases). The CDR3 is 12 residues long. The V end was cut by 10 bases, the J end by 2 bases, with 8 bases between. Per the germline V gene, CDR1 is MNHNY and CDR2 is SVGAGI (reference sequence). The CDR3 reads CATGQTNEKLFF. The CDR3 coding sequence is TGTGCCACTGGACAGACTAATGAAAAACTGTTTTTT.

This clonotype was counted a few times. The chain has TRBV12-3 or TRBV12-4 and TRBJ1-4; the D is unclear. V lost 2 bases and J lost 4, with 8 bases in between. The CDR3 runs to 14 residues. Here the CDR3 DNA reads TGTGCCAGCAGTTTAAGCCAGCGTAATGAAAAACTGTTTTTT. Its protein is CASSLSQRNEKLFF.

This clonotype came up many times. The rearrangement uses TRBV20-1 and TRBJ1-2; maybe TRBD1 (5 bases). CDR1 is DFQATT, CDR2 SNEGSKA, per germline (reference sequence). V was clipped by 2 bases and J by 4 bases, with 17 bases between them. The CDR3 loop spans 15 amino acids. Here the CDR3 reads CSARPWDGGFYGYTF. The CDR3 DNA sequence: TGCAGTGCTAGACCCTGGGATGGGGGATTCTATGGCTACACCTTC.